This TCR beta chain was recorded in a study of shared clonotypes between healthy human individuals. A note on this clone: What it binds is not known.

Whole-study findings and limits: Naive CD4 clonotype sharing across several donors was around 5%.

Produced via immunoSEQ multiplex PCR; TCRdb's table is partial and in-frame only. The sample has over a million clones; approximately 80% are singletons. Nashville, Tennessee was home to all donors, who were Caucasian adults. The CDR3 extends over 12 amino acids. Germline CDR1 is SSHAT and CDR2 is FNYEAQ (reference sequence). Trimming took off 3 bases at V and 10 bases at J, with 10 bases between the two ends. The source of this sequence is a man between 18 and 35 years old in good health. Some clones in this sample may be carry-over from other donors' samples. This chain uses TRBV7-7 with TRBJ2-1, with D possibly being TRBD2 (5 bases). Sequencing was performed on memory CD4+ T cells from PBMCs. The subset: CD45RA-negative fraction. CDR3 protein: CASSFRGGEQFF. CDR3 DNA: TGTGCCAGCAGCTTTCGGGGTGGGGAGCAGTTCTTC.